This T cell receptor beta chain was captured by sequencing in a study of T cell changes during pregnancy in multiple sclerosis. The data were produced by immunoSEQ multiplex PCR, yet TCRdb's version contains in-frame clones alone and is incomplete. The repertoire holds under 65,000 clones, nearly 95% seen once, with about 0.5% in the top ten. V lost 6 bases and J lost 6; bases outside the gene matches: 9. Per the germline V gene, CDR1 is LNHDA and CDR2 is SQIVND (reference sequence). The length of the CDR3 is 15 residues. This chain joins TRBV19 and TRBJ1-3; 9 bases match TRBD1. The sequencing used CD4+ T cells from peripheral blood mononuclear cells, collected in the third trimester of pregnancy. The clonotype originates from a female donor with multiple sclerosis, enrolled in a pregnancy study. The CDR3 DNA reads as TGTGCCAGTAGCTTTTCCGACAGGGGGGTAAACACCATATATTTT. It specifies CASSFSDRGVNTIYF. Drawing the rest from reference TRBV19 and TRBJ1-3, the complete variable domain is DGGITQSPKYLFRKEGQNVTLSCEQNLNHDAMYWYRQDPGQGLRLIYYSQIVNDFQKGDIAEGYSVSREKKESFPLTVTSAQKNPTAFYLCASSFSDRGVNTIYFGEGSWLTVV.